Described below is a single TCR beta chain sequence and its context. The data were taken from a study of regulatory T cells in long-lasting Graves disease. Across the study: The definition of persistent Graves' disease was over 5 years of antithyroid drugs with positive TSH receptor antibodies.

J was trimmed by 0 bases and V by 6 bases; bases with no gene match: 10. CDR3 length: 17 amino acids. From germline, CDR1 is SNHLY and CDR2 FYNNEI. Time point specified: persistent/refractory GD, antithyroid drugs over 5 years with positive TRAb. The TCR library was prepared using RNA isolated from PBMCs. Graves' disease diagnosis relied on American Thyroid Association guidelines. In building TCR beta libraries, iRepertoire HTBI primers were used together with Arm-PCR of CDR3 regions. Per the original methods: Analysis of the samples identified roughly 62 TRBV and 13 to 15 TRBJ segments. TCRdb fed the multiplex PCR reads into MiXCR, producing one record per CDR3 protein. None of the V and J calls come from the authors' own analysis; TCRdb made them. Of 500,000 to 800,000 distinct CDR3 sequences in the sample, around 32% were seen once.

This sequence originates from a female donor with Graves disease. The material was peripheral blood mononuclear cells (PBMCs), obtained when the disease was refractory, from a patient treated with antithyroid drugs. The chain has TRBV2 and TRBJ1-1; TRBD1 aligns across 10 bases. The chain's CDR3 is CASRAPGTGALNTEAFF. In nucleotides, the CDR3 is TGTGCCAGCAGAGCCCCCGGGACAGGGGCTTTGAACACTGAAGCTTTCTTT.